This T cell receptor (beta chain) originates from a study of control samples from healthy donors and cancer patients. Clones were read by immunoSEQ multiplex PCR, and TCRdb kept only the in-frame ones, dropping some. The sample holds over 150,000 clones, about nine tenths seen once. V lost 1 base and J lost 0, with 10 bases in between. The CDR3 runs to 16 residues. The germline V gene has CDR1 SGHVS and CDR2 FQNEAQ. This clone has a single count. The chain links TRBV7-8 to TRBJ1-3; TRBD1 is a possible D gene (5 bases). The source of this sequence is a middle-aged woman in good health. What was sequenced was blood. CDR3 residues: CASSLVVGPSGNTIYF. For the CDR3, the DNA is TGTGCCAGCAGCTTAGTGGTGGGACCCTCTGGAAACACCATATATTTT.